A single sample is the source of the 4 T cell receptor beta chains below, sequenced in a study of PD-1 blockade in classical Hodgkin lymphoma. Time point: newly diagnosed, previously untreated cHL patient sample. Libraries were prepared by immunoSEQ multiplex PCR; TCRdb keeps only in-frame clonotypes and omits some of them. The repertoire holds tens of thousands of clones, approximately 94% seen once, with nearly 5.5% in the top ten. The sequenced material came from peripheral blood mononuclear cells (PBMCs). These receptors came from a human donor with classical Hodgkin lymphoma.

CDR3: CASSLSAGGWYGYTF. DNA of the CDR3: TGTGCCAGCAGTTTATCGGCAGGGGGATGGTATGGCTACACCTTC. The chain joins TRBV27 to TRBJ1-2, with TRBD1 matching 7 bases. This CDR3 comprises 15 residues. CDR1 and CDR2 (germline): MNHEY, SMNVEV (reference sequence). The junction had 6 bases not matched to a gene; V was cut back by 0 bases and J by 5 bases.

The gene calls are TRBV27 and TRBJ2-3; maybe TRBD2 (7 bases). Trimming removed 6 bases at V and 4 bases at J, with 29 bases between. Germline V CDR1 and CDR2: MNHEY, SMNVEV (reference sequence). The CDR3 consists of 19 residues. The CDR3 sequence is CASSTPGPGGGPSPDTQYF. CDR3 DNA: TGTGCCAGCAGCACCCCGGGGCCTGGCGGGGGCCCCTCACCAGATACGCAGTATTTT.

The chain recombines TRBV11-2 with TRBJ2-7; 10 bases match TRBD2. J gave up 7 bases and V 5 bases, and 17 bases lay outside the gene matches. The length of the CDR3 is 17 residues. In germline, CDR1 is SGHAT, CDR2 FQNNGV. CDR3 coding DNA: TGTGCCAGCAGCAACGCGGGACGGGTAGCGGGGGGCTGGGAGCAGTACTTC. Translation gives CASSNAGRVAGGWEQYF.

The chain recombines TRBV29-1 with TRBJ1-1, with D hard to call. This CDR3 spans 11 amino acids. The ends were cut back, 1 base at V and 8 bases at J, with 8 bases in the middle. Germline V CDR1 and CDR2: SQVTM, ANQGSEA. CDR3 sequence: CSVEGPPEAFF. CDR3 nucleotide sequence: TGCAGCGTTGAAGGGCCTCCCGAAGCTTTCTTT.